This T cell receptor beta chain was recorded in a study of OX40 agonist ivuxolimab in advanced cancers. Whole-study findings and limits: Still undetermined is the antigen specificity of the expanded peripheral T cells. The average count of expanded clones was higher among CD8+ T cells than among CD4+.

Of note for this clone: What it recognizes is unknown.

Assay used: immunoSEQ multiplex PCR; TCRdb lists only in-frame clones, some missing. The table shows some 70,000 clones, with approximately 90% occurring only once. The CDR3 totals 16 residues. A history of autoimmune disease or systemic immunosuppression excluded patients. V usage is TRBV21-1 and J usage is TRBJ2-7. TRBV21-1 is assigned pseudogene status. The source is an adult with an advanced solid tumor such as melanoma, head and neck, liver or kidney cancer. Sample: CD4+ or CD8+ T cells sorted from blood, taken in a trial of the OX40 agonist ivuxolimab. CDR3 bases: TGTGCCAGCAGCAAAGCAGGGACCGATTCGGCCTACGAGCAGTACTTC. This encodes CASSKAGTDSAYEQYF.